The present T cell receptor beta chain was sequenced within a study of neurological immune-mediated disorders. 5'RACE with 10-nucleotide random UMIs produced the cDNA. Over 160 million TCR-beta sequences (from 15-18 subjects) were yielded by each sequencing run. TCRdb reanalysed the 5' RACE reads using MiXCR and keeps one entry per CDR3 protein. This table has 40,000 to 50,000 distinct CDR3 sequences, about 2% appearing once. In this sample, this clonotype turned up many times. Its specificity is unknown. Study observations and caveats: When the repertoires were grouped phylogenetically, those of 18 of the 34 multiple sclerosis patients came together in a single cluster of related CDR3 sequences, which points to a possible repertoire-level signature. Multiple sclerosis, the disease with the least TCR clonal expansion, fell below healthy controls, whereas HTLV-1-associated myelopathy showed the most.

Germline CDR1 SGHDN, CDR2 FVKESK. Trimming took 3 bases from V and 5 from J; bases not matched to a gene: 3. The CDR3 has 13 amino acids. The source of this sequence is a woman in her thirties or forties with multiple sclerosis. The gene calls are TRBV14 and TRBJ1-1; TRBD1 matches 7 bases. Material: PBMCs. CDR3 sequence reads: CASSQTGKTEAFF. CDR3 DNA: TGTGCCAGCAGCCAGACAGGGAAGACTGAAGCTTTCTTT.